This record covers a single TCR beta chain. The target antigen is unknown. The sample comes from a study of STAT5B mutations in CD4+ large granular lymphocyte leukemia. General observations from the study: Top patient clones used TRBV06 genes more often: 8/27 versus 2/35 in controls.

This CDR3 has 14 residues. Trimming took 11 bases from V and 5 from J, leaving 20 bases between them. Per the germline V gene, CDR1 is SNHLY and CDR2 is FYNNEI. This table comes from immunoSEQ multiplex PCR, and its TCRdb copy is limited to in-frame clones, with some not included. The table records approximately 32,000 clones, 88% of them present only once. This receptor was taken from a human donor in good health. The specimen sequenced was CD4+ T cells from blood buffy coats. V usage is TRBV2 and J usage is TRBJ2-3, with D possibly being TRBD1 (6 bases). CDR3 bases: TGTGCCTGTTCTCGGACAGTTTTAGGAGATACGCAGTATTTT. Its translation: CACSRTVLGDTQYF.